These T cell receptor beta chains were read from a single sample in a study of beta chain features in type 1 diabetes. Some clones are missing from TCRdb's copy, which holds only in-frame ones; the method was immunoSEQ multiplex PCR. The sample consists of around 430,000 clones, approximately 31% of them appearing once. The sequencing sample was made of naive CD4+ T cells from blood. The receptors stem from a man younger than 30 in good health. Both conserved end residues are part of each CDR3. The order of the fields is J gene, D gene, clone size, V gene, CDR3 DNA, CDR3 protein. D genes are given only for firm matches. Clone size is given for some rows only: seen once, a few or many times, or a class if the clone is expanded.

TRBJ2-7 | NA | few | TRBV30 | TGTGCCTGGAGTGTACTTCGGGAGCAGTACTTC | CAWSVLREQYF
TRBJ2-7 | NA | NA | TRBV25-1 | TGTGCCAGCGCGACACCGTACGAGCAGTACTTC | CASATPYEQYF
TRBJ2-7 | NA | NA | TRBV23-1 | TGCGCCAGCAGTCAATCACTGACACCTAAAACCTACGAGCAGTACTTC | CASSQSLTPKTYEQYF
TRBJ2-7 | NA | NA | TRBV30 | TGTGCCTGGAGTGCCGACTCGGCCTACGAGCAGTACTTC | CAWSADSAYEQYF
TRBJ1-2 | NA | NA | TRBV28 | TGTGCCAGCAGTGCCGGCCTGGGAGACTACACCTTC | CASSAGLGDYTF
TRBJ2-7 | TRBD1 | NA | TRBV28 | TGTGCCAGCAACCGGGACAGGGTCAACGAGCAGTACTTC | CASNRDRVNEQYF
TRBJ2-2 | NA | once | TRBV7-2 | TGTGCCAGCAGCTCCACTAGGAACACCGGGGAGCTGTTTTTT | CASSSTRNTGELFF
TRBJ2-1 | NA | NA | TRBV29-1 | TGCAACGTAGGGTCCGGAAATGAGCAGTTCTTC | CNVGSGNEQFF
TRBJ2-3 | TRBD2 | few | TRBV28 | TGTGCCAGCAGTTACCTCGGAGGGGCAGCGGGAGCATCAGATACGCAGTATTTT | CASSYLGGAAGASDTQYF
TRBJ1-2 | NA | few | TRBV25-1 | TGTGCCAGCAGTGAATATGGACGGGGAAACTATGGCTACACCTTC | CASSEYGRGNYGYTF
TRBJ2-7 | NA | few | TRBV29-1 | TGCAGCGTTGAGCAGGGCTACGAGCAGTACTTC | CSVEQGYEQYF
TRBJ2-1 | TRBD1 | NA | TRBV10-3 | TGTGCCATCAGTGCGCCGGGACAGGGATTCGAGGAGCAGTTCTTC | CAISAPGQGFEEQFF
TRBJ2-2 | NA | NA | TRBV30 | TGTGCCGGGGGAACCGGGGAGCTGTTTTTT | CAGGTGELFF
TRBJ2-7 | NA | NA | TRBV5-1 | TGCGCCAGCAGCCTACACCCCACCGGCGACGAGCAGTACTTC | CASSLHPTGDEQYF
TRBJ2-1 | NA | NA | TRBV5-1 | TGCGCCAGCAGCCGAGGACTGAGCTCCTACAATGAGCAGTTCTTC | CASSRGLSSYNEQFF
TRBJ2-7 | NA | few | TRBV9 | TGTGCCAGCAGCGTAGGGCTACAGGGACTCTACGAGCAGTACTTC | CASSVGLQGLYEQYF
TRBJ2-1 | TRBD2 | few | TRBV9 | TGTGCCAGCAGCGTCAGGACTAGCATTCACAATGAGCAGTTCTTC | CASSVRTSIHNEQFF
TRBJ2-5 | TRBD2 | NA | TRBV7-9 | TGTGCCAGCAGCTTAGCAGCAACTAGCGGGCAAGAGACCCAGTACTTC | CASSLAATSGQETQYF
TRBJ1-5 | TRBD1 | NA | TRBV27 | TGTGCCAGCAGACAACGACAGGGGTACAATCAGCCCCAGCATTTT | CASRQRQGYNQPQHF
TRBJ2-3 | TRBD1 | NA | TRBV30 | TGTGCCTGGAGTGTCACCCGTGGACAGGGGAGGGTCACAGATACGCAGTATTTT | CAWSVTRGQGRVTDTQYF
TRBJ2-2 | TRBD2 | few | TRBV7-2 | TGTGCCAGCAGCCGTAGACTAGCGGGCCACACCGGGGAGCTGTTTTTT | CASSRRLAGHTGELFF
TRBJ2-3 | TRBD2 | NA | TRBV7-9 | TGTGCCAGCAGCCTAGCGGGAGGGCCGTCGGATACGCAGTATTTT | CASSLAGGPSDTQYF
TRBJ2-7 | NA | few | TRBV25-1 | TGTGCCAGCAAGAGTGATAGCTCCTACGAGCAGTACTTC | CASKSDSSYEQYF
TRBJ2-4 | NA | NA | TRBV5-6 | TGTGCCAGCAGCTTGGAAGGGAAAGGGGCCAAAAACATTCAGTACTTC | CASSLEGKGAKNIQYF
TRBJ2-3 | NA | once | TRBV7-6 | TGTGCCAGCAGCTTCGGGCGGTTAGGGCTCACAGATACGCAGTATTTT | CASSFGRLGLTDTQYF
TRBJ2-5 | NA | NA | TRBV20-1 | TGCAGTGCGTGGAGGGAGACCCAGTACTTC | CSAWRETQYF
TRBJ2-7 | NA | NA | TRBV30 | TGTGCCTGGAGTGCCAACCCAGCCTACGAGCAGTACTTC | CAWSANPAYEQYF
TRBJ2-2 | TRBD1 | NA | TRBV30 | TGTGCCTGGAACAAGGGGGCGGGCACCGGGGAGCTGTTTTTT | CAWNKGAGTGELFF
TRBJ2-6 | NA | NA | TRBV30 | TGTGCCGGGAACTCTGGGGCCAACGTCCTGACTTTC | CAGNSGANVLTF
TRBJ2-7 | TRBD1 | few | TRBV5-7 | TGTGCCAGCAGCACGGGGACAGGAGCCTACGAGCAGTACTTC | CASSTGTGAYEQYF
TRBJ1-4 | TRBD1 | NA | TRBV9 | TGTGCCAGCAGCGTAGCTCCCGGACAGGGGGAAAAACTGTTTTTT | CASSVAPGQGEKLFF
TRBJ2-1 | NA | few | TRBV29-1 | TGCAGCGTGGAAGGGACTTCATTCGTCTACAATGAGCAGTTCTTC | CSVEGTSFVYNEQFF
TRBJ2-1 | NA | NA | TRBV7-3 | TGTGCCAGCAGCCGACTAGGGGGCCTGGATGAGCAGTTCTTC | CASSRLGGLDEQFF
TRBJ2-6 | NA | few | TRBV21-1 | TGTGCCAGCAGCAAAGGTTGGAACAGGGGGGCCTCTGGGGCCAACGTCCTGACTTTC | CASSKGWNRGASGANVLTF
TRBJ2-1 | TRBD1 | NA | TRBV5-1 | TGCGCCAGCAGCTCCCGAGGAAGGGGACAGGGTTACAATGAGCAGTTCTTC | CASSSRGRGQGYNEQFF
TRBJ2-5 | TRBD2 | few | TRBV28 | TGTGCCAGCAGTTTAGCCGGGAGGCAAGAGACCCAGTACTTC | CASSLAGRQETQYF
TRBJ2-2 | NA | NA | TRBV11-3 | TGTGCCAGCAGCTTAGCTAGCGGGGAGCTGTTTTTT | CASSLASGELFF
TRBJ2-5 | NA | few | TRBV9 | TGTGCCAGCAGCGAACGTACGGGGGACCGGGGAGAGCTCGAGGCCCAGTACTTC | CASSERTGDRGELEAQYF
TRBJ2-7 | NA | few | TRBV29-1 | TGCAGCGCCGGAGATCAAGCTAGCGAGCAGTACTTC | CSAGDQASEQYF
TRBJ2-1 | NA | few | TRBV30 | TGTGCCTGGAGTGAAGGCCGCTCCTACAATGAGCAGTTCTTC | CAWSEGRSYNEQFF
TRBJ2-5 | NA | NA | TRBV15 | TGTGCCACCAGCAGGGTTTTCGGGGGAGAGACCCAGTACTTC | CATSRVFGGETQYF
TRBJ2-1 | TRBD2 | NA | TRBV2 | TGTGCCAGCAGCCAAACTAGCGGCGCCTACAATGAGCAGTTCTTC | CASSQTSGAYNEQFF
TRBJ1-3 | NA | few | TRBV29-1 | TGCAGCGTTGGGACACCTGGAAACACCATATATTTT | CSVGTPGNTIYF
TRBJ2-2 | TRBD2 | NA | TRBV4-3 | TGCGCCAGCAGCCAAGGACTAGCGGGAGGAGGCGGGGAGCTGTTTTTT | CASSQGLAGGGGELFF
TRBJ2-7 | NA | NA | TRBV30 | TGTGCCTGGGGCCTGGGGGTAGCCTACGAGCAGTACTTC | CAWGLGVAYEQYF
TRBJ1-1 | NA | NA | TRBV29-1 | TGCAGCGTTGCTCCGGGTACTGAAGCTTTCTTT | CSVAPGTEAFF
TRBJ1-2 | NA | NA | TRBV7-6 | TGTGCCAGCAGCTGGGACATCTATGGCTACACCTTC | CASSWDIYGYTF
TRBJ1-1 | NA | NA | TRBV6-1 | TGTGCCAGCGGCTCGTCTTTCTTT | CASGSSFF
TRBJ2-5 | NA | once | TRBV7-2 | TGTGCCAGCAGCTTAGATTACAACAGGGAGCTGCCCCAGTACTTC | CASSLDYNRELPQYF
TRBJ2-1 | TRBD2 | NA | TRBV5-4 | TGTGCCAGCAGCTTGGGCCTAGCGGGAGGCTATGAGCAGTTCTTC | CASSLGLAGGYEQFF
TRBJ1-2 | TRBD1 | few | TRBV29-1 | TGCAGCGTCCGACAGGGACCAGCTAGAGGCTACACCTTC | CSVRQGPARGYTF
TRBJ2-5 | NA | few | TRBV4-1 | TGCGCCAGCAGCCAGGTGGGCAGGGCCGACCGGACCCAGTACTTC | CASSQVGRADRTQYF
TRBJ1-5 | NA | few | TRBV28 | TGTGCCAGCAGTTTCGCCGTCGAGCCCCAGCATTTT | CASSFAVEPQHF
TRBJ2-5 | NA | NA | TRBV25-1 | TGTGCCAGCAGTGAATATAGCGCCCATGATGGACAAGAGACCCAGTACTTC | CASSEYSAHDGQETQYF
TRBJ1-5 | NA | NA | TRBV28 | TGTGCCAGCAAAGGACAAACCATCAGGCCCCAGCATTTT | CASKGQTIRPQHF
TRBJ2-7 | NA | NA | TRBV27 | TGTGCCAGCAGTTTATGCGAGCAGTACTTC | CASSLCEQYF
TRBJ1-2 | TRBD1 | NA | TRBV18 | TGTGCCAGCTCACCCGATTTGACAGGGGTCTATGGCTACACCTTC | CASSPDLTGVYGYTF